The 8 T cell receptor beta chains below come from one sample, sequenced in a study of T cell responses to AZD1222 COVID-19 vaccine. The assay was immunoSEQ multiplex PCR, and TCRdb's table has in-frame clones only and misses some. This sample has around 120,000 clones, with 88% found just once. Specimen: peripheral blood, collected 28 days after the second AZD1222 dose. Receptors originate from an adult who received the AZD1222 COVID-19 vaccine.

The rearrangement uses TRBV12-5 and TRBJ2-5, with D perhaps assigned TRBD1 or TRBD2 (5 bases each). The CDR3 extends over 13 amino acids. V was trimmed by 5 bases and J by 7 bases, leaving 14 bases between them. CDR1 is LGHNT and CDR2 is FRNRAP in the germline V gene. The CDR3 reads CASGPPGLWTQYF. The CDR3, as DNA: TGTGCTAGTGGTCCGCCGGGGCTGTGGACCCAGTACTTC.

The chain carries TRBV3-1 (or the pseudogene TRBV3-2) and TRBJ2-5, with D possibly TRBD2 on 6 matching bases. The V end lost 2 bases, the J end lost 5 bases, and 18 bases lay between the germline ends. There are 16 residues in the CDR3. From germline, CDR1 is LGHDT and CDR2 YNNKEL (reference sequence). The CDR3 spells CASSQPITSFRETQYF. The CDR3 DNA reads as TGTGCCAGCAGCCAACCAATAACTAGCTTTCGGGAGACCCAGTACTTC.

The CDR3 loop reads CAISESPGSNYGYTF. CDR3 in DNA: TGTGCCATCAGTGAGTCCCCTGGGTCTAACTATGGCTACACCTTC. This sequence joins TRBV10-3 and TRBJ1-2; D gene ambiguous. The CDR3 length is 15 residues. Germline V gives CDR1 ENHRY, CDR2 SYGVKD. The ends were cut back, 0 bases at V and 0 bases at J, with 8 bases in the middle.

The CDR3 is CASSSMDRGRAGNTIYF. CDR3 bases: TGTGCCAGTAGTTCAATGGACAGGGGTAGAGCTGGAAACACCATATATTTT. The chain carries TRBV19 and TRBJ1-3; 9 nucleotides align to TRBD1. Trimming removed 5 bases from V and 2 bases from J; junction bases left unmatched: 10. The CDR3 has 17 amino acids. Germline CDR1 and CDR2: LNHDA and SQIVND (reference sequence).

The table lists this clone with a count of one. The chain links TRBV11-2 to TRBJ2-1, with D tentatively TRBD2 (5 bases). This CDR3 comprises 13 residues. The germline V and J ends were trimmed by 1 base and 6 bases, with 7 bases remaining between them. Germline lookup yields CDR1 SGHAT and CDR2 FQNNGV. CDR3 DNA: TGTGCCAGCAGCTTAGCGGGGATCAATGAGCAGTTCTTC. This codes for CASSLAGINEQFF.

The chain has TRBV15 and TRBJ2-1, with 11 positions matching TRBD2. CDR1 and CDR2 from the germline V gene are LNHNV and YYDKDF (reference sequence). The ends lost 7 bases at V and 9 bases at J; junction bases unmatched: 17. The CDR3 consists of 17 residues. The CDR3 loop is CATKSSGRASIIPEQFF. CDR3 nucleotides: TGTGCCACCAAAAGTAGCGGGAGGGCCTCCATAATCCCTGAGCAGTTCTTC.

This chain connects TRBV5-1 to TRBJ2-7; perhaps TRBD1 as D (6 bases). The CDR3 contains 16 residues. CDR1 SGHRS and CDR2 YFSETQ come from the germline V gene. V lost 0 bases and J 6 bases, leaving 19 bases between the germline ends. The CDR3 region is CASSLDLMTQGGEQYF. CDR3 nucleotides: TGCGCCAGCAGCTTGGACTTAATGACACAGGGCGGCGAGCAGTACTTC.

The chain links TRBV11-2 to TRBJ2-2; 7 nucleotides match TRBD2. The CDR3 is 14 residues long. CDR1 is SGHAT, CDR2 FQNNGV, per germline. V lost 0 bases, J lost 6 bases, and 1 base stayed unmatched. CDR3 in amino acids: CASSLDRGAGELFF. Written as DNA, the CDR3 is TGTGCCAGCAGCTTAGATCGGGGGGCCGGGGAGCTGTTTTTT.